A selection of T cell receptor beta chains follows, all from one sample in a study of glioma-infiltrating T cells. In TCRdb, the multiplex PCR reads were re-called with MiXCR into one record per CDR3 protein. The sample has approximately 100,000 distinct CDR3 sequences, around 30% seen once. The sample comprised glioma tissue, nonneoplastic brain tissue, or PBMCs (not recorded which). The receptors were sampled from a human donor with low-grade glioma or glioblastoma, undergoing nonglioma brain surgery, or in good health (not recorded which). Both conserved end residues are part of each CDR3. A D gene is named only where the DNA matches it firmly. Clone size is given for some rows only: seen once, a few or many times, or a class if the clone is expanded.

j_call d_call v_call clone_size cdr3_nt cdr3_aa
TRBJ1-6 - TRBV6-1 many TGTGCCAGCAGTTATCGACGGCAAAATAATTCACCCCTCCACTTT CASSYRRQNNSPLHF
TRBJ2-3 - TRBV9 - TGTGCCAGCAGCGCTCTTGGGTTAACTGGCACAGATACGCAGTATTTT CASSALGLTGTDTQYF
TRBJ1-5 - TRBV27 medium-sized TGTGCCAGCAGTTTAGTAGGGGCCGGCGGTCAGCCCCAGCATTTT CASSLVGAGGQPQHF
TRBJ1-1 - TRBV18 many TGTGCCAGCTCTACGGGCCAGAACACTGAAGCTTTCTTT CASSTGQNTEAFF
TRBJ2-5 - TRBV6-2/TRBV6-3 many TGTGCCAGCAGCAACTCGGGGCCCCGGGGGACCCAGTACTTC CASSNSGPRGTQYF
TRBJ1-2 - TRBV7-2 many TGTGCCAGCAGCTTAGACGACAGATACAACTATGGCTACACCTTC CASSLDDRYNYGYTF
TRBJ2-7 - TRBV20-1 many TGCAGTGCTATGCACGAGGCCCCCCGCTACGAGCAGTACTTC CSAMHEAPRYEQYF
TRBJ2-3 TRBD2 TRBV6-1 many TGTGCCAGCAGCTTAGCGGGGGAAGCCACAGATACGCAGTATTTT CASSLAGEATDTQYF
TRBJ2-3 TRBD1 TRBV4-2 many TGTGCCAGCAGCCACCAATTACAGGGGGTCACAGATACGCAGTATTTT CASSHQLQGVTDTQYF
TRBJ2-2 TRBD2 TRBV11-1 - TGTGCCAGCAGCAAAAGCGGGGGGGCCCGCGGGGAGCTGTTTTTT CASSKSGGARGELFF
TRBJ2-1 TRBD2 TRBV4-3 - TGCGCCAGCAGCCAAGATGTAGCGGGGGGTTACAATGAGCAGTTCTTC CASSQDVAGGYNEQFF
TRBJ2-5 - TRBV28 many TGTGCCAGCAGTTTATTAGGAGGGGGGGGCAAGACCCAGTACTTC CASSLLGGGGKTQYF
TRBJ2-5 TRBD2 TRBV20-1 few TGCAGTGCTAGAGAAGCGGGGGGGCAAGGGACCCAGTACTTC CSAREAGGQGTQYF
TRBJ2-5 TRBD2 TRBV10-3 - TGTGCCATCAATGGACTAGCGGGGGGGCTGGAGACCCAGTACTTC CAINGLAGGLETQYF
TRBJ2-1 - TRBV6-1 many TGTGCCAGCAGTGGTACTGCTGGGGGAGTTGAGCAGTTCTTC CASSGTAGGVEQFF
TRBJ2-1 - TRBV6-1 many TGTGCCAGCAGTTCCCCAAGGGTCGGAGAGCAGTTCTTC CASSSPRVGEQFF
TRBJ2-3 - TRBV12-3/TRBV12-4 many TGTGCCAGCAGTGGACTAGATACGCAGTATTTT CASSGLDTQYF
TRBJ1-2 - TRBV28 many TGTGCCAGCAGTTCCCCAAGTGGCCCGTTCGGCTATGGCTACACCTTC CASSSPSGPFGYGYTF
TRBJ2-5 TRBD2 TRBV20-1 many TGCAGTGCCACGACTAGCGCCGAGACCCAGTACTTC CSATTSAETQYF
TRBJ1-1 - TRBV7-2 many TGTGCCAGCAGCTTAGTGTGGGGGGGGAACACTGAAGCTTTCTTT CASSLVWGGNTEAFF
TRBJ1-1 - TRBV6-1 many TGTGCCAGCAGTTTCGGACATTACACTGAAGCTTTCTTT CASSFGHYTEAFF
TRBJ1-3 TRBD1 TRBV9 - TGTGCCAGCAGCTACCAGGGGGCGAGGGGAAACACCATATATTTT CASSYQGARGNTIYF
TRBJ2-7 - TRBV4-3 many TGCGCCAGCAGCCTTAATAGGGGGGACACCTCCTACGAGCAGTACTTC CASSLNRGDTSYEQYF
TRBJ2-3 - TRBV29-1 many TGCAGCGTTGAAGAACCCATAGTCACAGATACGCAGTATTTT CSVEEPIVTDTQYF
TRBJ1-5 - TRBV7-9 - TGTGCCAGCAGCTTAAAGGGGAATCAGCCCCAGCATTTT CASSLKGNQPQHF
TRBJ1-1 - TRBV20-1 many TGCAGTGCTAGGGAGGCGGTCATGAACACTGAAGCTTTCTTT CSAREAVMNTEAFF
TRBJ2-6 - TRBV12-3/TRBV12-4 - TGTGCCAGCACCTTAAATGATCCTGGCTCTGGGGCCAACGTCCTGACTTTC CASTLNDPGSGANVLTF